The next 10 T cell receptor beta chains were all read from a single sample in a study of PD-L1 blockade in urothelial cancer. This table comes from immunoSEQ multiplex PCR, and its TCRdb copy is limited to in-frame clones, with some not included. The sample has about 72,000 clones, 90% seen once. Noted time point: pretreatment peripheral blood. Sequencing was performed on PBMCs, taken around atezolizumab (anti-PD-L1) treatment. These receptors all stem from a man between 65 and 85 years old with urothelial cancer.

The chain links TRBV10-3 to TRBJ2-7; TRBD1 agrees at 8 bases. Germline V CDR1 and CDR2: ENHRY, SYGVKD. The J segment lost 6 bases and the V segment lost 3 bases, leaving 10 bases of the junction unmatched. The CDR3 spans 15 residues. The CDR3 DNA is TGTGCCATCAGTGACCTTGTGACAGGGGTCTCCGAGCAGTACTTC. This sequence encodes CAISDLVTGVSEQYF.

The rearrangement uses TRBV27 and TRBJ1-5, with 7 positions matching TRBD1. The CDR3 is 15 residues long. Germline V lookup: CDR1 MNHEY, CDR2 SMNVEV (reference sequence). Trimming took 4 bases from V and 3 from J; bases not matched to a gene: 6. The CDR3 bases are TGTGCCAGCAGTTCCAGGGACAGCCTCAATCAGCCCCAGCATTTT. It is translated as CASSSRDSLNQPQHF.

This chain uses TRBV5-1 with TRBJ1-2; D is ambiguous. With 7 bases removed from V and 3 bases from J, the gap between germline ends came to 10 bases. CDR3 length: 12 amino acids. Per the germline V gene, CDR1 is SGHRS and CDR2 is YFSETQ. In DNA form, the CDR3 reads TGCGCCAGCGCGGGCGAGGACTATGGCTACACCTTC. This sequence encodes CASAGEDYGYTF.

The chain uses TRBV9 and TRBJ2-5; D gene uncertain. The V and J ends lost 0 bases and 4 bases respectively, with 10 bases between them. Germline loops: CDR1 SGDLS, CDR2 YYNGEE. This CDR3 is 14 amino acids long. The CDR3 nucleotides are TGTGCCAGCAGCGTAGAATGGGCCGCAGAGACCCAGTACTTC. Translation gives CASSVEWAAETQYF.

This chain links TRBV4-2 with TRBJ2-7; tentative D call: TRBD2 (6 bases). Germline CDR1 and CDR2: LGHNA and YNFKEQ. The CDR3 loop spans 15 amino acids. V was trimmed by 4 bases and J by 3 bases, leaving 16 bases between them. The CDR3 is CASSPNGGVGYEQYF. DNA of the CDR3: TGTGCCAGCAGCCCAAACGGGGGAGTGGGCTACGAGCAGTACTTC.

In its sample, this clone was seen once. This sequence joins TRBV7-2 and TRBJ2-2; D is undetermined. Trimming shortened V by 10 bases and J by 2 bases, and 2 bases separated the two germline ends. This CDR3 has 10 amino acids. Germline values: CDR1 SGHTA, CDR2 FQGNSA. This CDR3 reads CAINTGELFF. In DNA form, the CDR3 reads TGTGCCATAAACACCGGGGAGCTGTTTTTT.

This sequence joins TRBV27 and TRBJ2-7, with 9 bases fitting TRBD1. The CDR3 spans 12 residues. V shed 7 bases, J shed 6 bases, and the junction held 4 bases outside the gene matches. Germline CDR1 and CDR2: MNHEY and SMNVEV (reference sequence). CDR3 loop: CASTTGGSEQYF. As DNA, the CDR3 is TGTGCCAGCACAACAGGGGGCAGCGAGCAGTACTTC.

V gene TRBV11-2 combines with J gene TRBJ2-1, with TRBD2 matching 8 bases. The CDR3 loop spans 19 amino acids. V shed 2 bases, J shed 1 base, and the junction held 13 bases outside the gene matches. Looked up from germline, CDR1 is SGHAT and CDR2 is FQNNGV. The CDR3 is CASSLSVPTSVDSYNEQFF. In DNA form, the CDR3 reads TGTGCCAGCAGCTTATCGGTGCCGACTAGCGTAGATTCCTACAATGAGCAGTTCTTC.

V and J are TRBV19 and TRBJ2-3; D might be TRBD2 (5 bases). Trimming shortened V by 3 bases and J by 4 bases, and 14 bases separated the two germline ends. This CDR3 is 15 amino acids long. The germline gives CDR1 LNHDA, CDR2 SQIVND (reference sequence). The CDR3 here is CASSIRGSLADTQYF. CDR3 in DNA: TGTGCCAGTAGTATTCGAGGGAGTCTTGCAGATACGCAGTATTTT.

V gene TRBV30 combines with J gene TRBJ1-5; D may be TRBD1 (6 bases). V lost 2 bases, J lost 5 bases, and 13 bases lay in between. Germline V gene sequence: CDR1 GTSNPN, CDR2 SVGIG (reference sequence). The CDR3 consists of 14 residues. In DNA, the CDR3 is TGTGCCTGGAGTTGGGCGGGGGCGGATCAGCCCCAGCATTTT. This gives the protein CAWSWAGADQPQHF.